The clone carrying this TCR beta chain was seen repeatedly, ten times or more. The antigen remains unidentified. The entry originates in a study of neurological immune-mediated disorders. Findings and limits, study-wide: Private repertoires in all groups were suggested by the absence of shared CDR3 amino acid sequences among expanded clones across subjects.

TCRdb re-called the 5' RACE reads with MiXCR, one entry per CDR3 protein. The data hold 36,000 or so distinct CDR3 sequences, with 10% to 13% observed a single time. The CDR3 runs 19 residues. Trimming cost V 3 bases and J 5 bases; bases outside gene matches: 17. The germline gives CDR1 SGHRS, CDR2 YFSETQ. The clonotype was recovered from a woman aged 25 to 39 with HTLV-1-associated myelopathy (HAM/TSP). Source material: PBMCs. The chain has TRBV5-1 and TRBJ2-1, with 10 bases aligning to TRBD2. CDR3 in DNA: TGCGCCAGCAGCTCCCCCCCCAAAGTGCTAGCGGGGGTCCACAATGAGCAGTTCTTC. Translation: CASSSPPKVLAGVHNEQFF.